What follows are 6 T cell receptor beta chains derived from one specimen sequenced in a study of metastatic and nonmetastatic thyroid tumors. MiXCR was used by TCRdb to re-call the PCR reads. The repertoire holds a few thousand clones, with around a sixth as singletons. Thyroid surgery took place with no prior treatment in any patient. The sequencing input was adjacent normal tissue. These receptors all come from a female donor with papillary thyroid cancer or a benign thyroid nodule (not recorded which). Some clones in this sample may be carry-over from other donors' samples.

V usage is TRBV6-1 and J usage is TRBJ2-7, with 8 bases matching TRBD1. There are 13 residues in the CDR3. CDR1 is MNHNS and CDR2 is SASEGT in the germline V gene. V gave up 6 bases and J gave up 3 bases; unmatched junction bases: 4. CDR3 DNA sequence: TGTGCCAGCAGGAGACAGGGGTGCTACGAGCAGTACTTC. As protein: CASRRQGCYEQYF.

This clone was seen only a few times. The conserved phenylalanine or tryptophan is not found at the CDR3 terminus, so this likely reflects a read error. CDR3 sequence: CASSLDRQAVFEAFL. The CDR3, as DNA: TGTGCCAGCAGCTTAGACAGACAGGCGGTGTTCGAAGCTTTCCTT. The chain joins TRBV12-3 or TRBV12-4 to TRBJ1-1; D perhaps matches TRBD1 (6 bases). The CDR3 sequence is 15 residues long.

This clone showed up many times. The rearrangement uses TRBV20-1 and TRBJ1-2; D gene uncertain. V was pared by 3 bases and J by 2 bases, with 7 bases between. CDR1 and CDR2 (germline): DFQATT, SNEGSKA (reference sequence). CDR3 size: 12 residues. DNA of the CDR3: TGCAGTGCTAGCTCCACGAACTATGGCTACACCTTC. Translated, it gives CSASSTNYGYTF.

This rearrangement joins TRBV28 to TRBJ1-1; D perhaps matches TRBD1 (6 bases). The V gene's germline CDR1 is MDHEN and CDR2 SYDVKM. Trimming pared 5 bases from V and 4 bases from J, leaving 11 bases between. This CDR3 comprises 13 residues. The CDR3, as DNA: TGTGCCAGCAGTGGGGGCGGGACCACTGAAGCTTTCTTT. It encodes CASSGGGTTEAFF.

The table lists this clone with a count of one. V and J are TRBV11-2 and TRBJ1-4; 7 bases fit TRBD1. The germline V gene encodes CDR1 SGHAT and CDR2 FQNNGV. J lost 3 bases, V lost 5 bases, and 9 bases had no gene match. The CDR3 loop spans 16 amino acids. The CDR3 DNA is TGTGCCAGCAGCCCATACGACAGGGCGGCTAATGAAAAACTGTTTTTT. It encodes CASSPYDRAANEKLFF.

J is TRBJ1-2 and V is TRBV10-3, with D unclear. The germline V gene encodes CDR1 ENHRY and CDR2 SYGVKD. Trimming shortened V by 0 bases and J by 2 bases, and 13 bases separated the two germline ends. This CDR3 has 16 residues. CDR3 sequence: CAISESMGSMNYGYTF. Written as DNA, the CDR3 is TGTGCCATCAGTGAGTCGATGGGGTCTATGAACTATGGCTACACCTTC.